This T cell receptor (beta chain) was retrieved from a study of cytomegalovirus exposure and HLA in healthy donors. Study details: Within an early data release were roughly 90 million unique TCRs drawn from HLA-typed donors.

General study results and limits: By a later analysis, the bulk of CMV-associated TCR beta chains appeared HLA-restricted.

PCR primers comprised 60 Vbeta and 13 Jbeta primers. Libraries were prepared by immunoSEQ multiplex PCR; TCRdb keeps only in-frame clonotypes and omits some of them. The sample carries about 150,000 clones, roughly 80% recorded once. Concerning this clone: The antigen remains unidentified.

V lost 3 bases and J lost 6; bases outside the gene matches: 8. Germline V lookup: CDR1 SGHTA, CDR2 FQGNSA. The length of the CDR3 is 14 residues. Sequenced material: PBMCs. The chain is built from TRBV7-2 and TRBJ2-7; 7 bases line up with TRBD1. This TCR derives from a man aged 25-40 years in good health and CMV-seropositive. CDR3 nucleotide sequence: TGTGCCAGCAGCTTCCCGGGACAGACCAGCGAGCAGTACTTC. Encoded protein: CASSFPGQTSEQYF.